A single sample is the source of the 7 T cell receptor beta chains below, sequenced in a study of blood T cell repertoires in COVID-19. Generated by immunoSEQ multiplex PCR, the TCRdb table keeps only in-frame clones and is missing some. The sample lists under 170,000 clones, about nine tenths occurring once. Sequencing input: peripheral blood. These receptor sequences come from a woman aged 60 to 75 with active or convalescent COVID-19.

The chain recombines TRBV20-1 with TRBJ2-4, with D maybe TRBD1 (6 bases). CDR1 DFQATT and CDR2 SNEGSKA come from the germline V gene (reference sequence). Trimming shortened V by 3 bases and J by 0 bases, and 15 bases separated the two germline ends. The CDR3 runs to 16 residues. The DNA of the CDR3 is TGCAGTGCTAGTGGCCAGGGGTTGTTAGCCAAAAACATTCAGTACTTC. Its protein product is CSASGQGLLAKNIQYF.

Comments on this clone: Other nucleotide sequences in the sample specify the same CDR3. The J gene is TRBJ2-7, the V gene TRBV18, with 7 nucleotides matching TRBD1. Trimming cost V 3 bases and J 6 bases; bases outside gene matches: 5. Germline V lookup: CDR1 KGHSH, CDR2 LQKENI. The CDR3 is 13 amino acids. The CDR3 DNA follows: TGTGCCAGCTCACCCGGGACAGAGGGCGAGCAGTACTTC. It specifies CASSPGTEGEQYF.

J is TRBJ1-1 and V is TRBV20-1, with 8 bases lining up with TRBD1. J was trimmed by 3 bases and V by 3 bases; bases with no gene match: 9. CDR3 length: 15 residues. The germline V gene has CDR1 DFQATT and CDR2 SNEGSKA (reference sequence). The CDR3 reads CSASRDRWMDTEAFF. The CDR3 DNA is TGCAGTGCTAGTCGGGACAGGTGGATGGACACTGAAGCTTTCTTT.

The table lists this clone with a few counts. Here the CDR3 reads CASSIDQISNGEAFF. Written as DNA, the CDR3 is TGTGCCAGTAGTATAGATCAAATAAGCAACGGTGAAGCTTTCTTT. The chain recombines TRBV19 with TRBJ1-1, with D unclear. Germline CDR1 and CDR2: LNHDA and SQIVND (reference sequence). This CDR3 has 15 residues. The ends were cut back, 0 bases at V and 7 bases at J, with 15 bases in the middle.

This chain connects TRBV7-8 to TRBJ1-4, with 11 nucleotides matching TRBD1. The J segment lost 3 bases and the V segment lost 3 bases, leaving 3 bases of the junction unmatched. The CDR3 totals 16 residues. The germline V gene encodes CDR1 SGHVS and CDR2 FQNEAQ. In DNA, the CDR3 is TGTGCCAGCAGCTTGGGGACAGGGGGGCCTAATGAAAAACTGTTTTTT. This gives the protein CASSLGTGGPNEKLFF.

The rearrangement links TRBV10-3 to TRBJ2-7; TRBD1 is a possible D gene (6 bases). The germline V gene encodes CDR1 ENHRY and CDR2 SYGVKD. The CDR3 runs 12 residues. Trimming took 6 bases from V and 6 from J, leaving 12 bases between them. CDR3 sequence reads: CAIRPPDSEQYF. In nucleotides, the CDR3 is TGTGCCATCAGGCCCCCGGACAGCGAGCAGTACTTC.

V gene TRBV5-1 combines with J gene TRBJ2-7; 11 bases are a match to TRBD2. CDR1 SGHRS and CDR2 YFSETQ come from the germline V gene. The CDR3 length is 18 residues. V was pared by 0 bases and J by 0 bases, with 8 bases of the junction left unmatched. The CDR3 sequence is CASSLAGLAGGNSYEQYF. The CDR3 nucleotides read TGCGCCAGCAGCTTGGCCGGGCTAGCGGGGGGAAACTCCTACGAGCAGTACTTC.